The rows below give T cell receptor beta chains drawn from one sample of a study of CD8+ T cells in alopecia areata. Clones were sequenced by immunoSEQ multiplex PCR, and TCRdb holds only the in-frame ones, with some missing. The repertoire holds about 130,000 clones, 45% to 60% seen once, with approximately 15% in the top ten. Specimen: CD8+ T cells sorted from blood, collected at week 4, from a patient treated with tofacitinib. These receptors all stem from a human donor with alopecia areata. Each CDR3 is given with its conserved first and last residue. D genes are given only for firm matches. Clone sizes are given selectively: once, few, many, or a class where the clone is expanded.

cdr3_nt: TGCGCCAGCAGCTACACAGATACGCAGTATTTT
cdr3_aa: CASSYTDTQYF
clone_size: .
j_call: TRBJ2-3
v_call: TRBV5-1
d_call: .

cdr3_nt: TGTGCCAGCGGACATGGGGACATCTACGAGCAGTACTTC
cdr3_aa: CASGHGDIYEQYF
clone_size: .
j_call: TRBJ2-7
v_call: TRBV7-9
d_call: .

cdr3_nt: TGTGCCAGCAGCTTAGAAGGCGGCTACACCTTC
cdr3_aa: CASSLEGGYTF
clone_size: .
j_call: TRBJ1-2
v_call: TRBV7-9
d_call: .

cdr3_nt: TGCGCCAGCAGCTTTGGACGGAACACTGAAGCTTTCTTT
cdr3_aa: CASSFGRNTEAFF
clone_size: .
j_call: TRBJ1-1
v_call: TRBV5-1
d_call: .

cdr3_nt: TGTGCCAGTAGTATAGCGGGACTAGCGGACACCGGGGAGCTGTTTTTT
cdr3_aa: CASSIAGLADTGELFF
clone_size: .
j_call: TRBJ2-2
v_call: TRBV19
d_call: TRBD2

cdr3_nt: TGTGCCAGCAGCGTCTCGCGGGACAGAAATCAGCCCCAGCATTTT
cdr3_aa: CASSVSRDRNQPQHF
clone_size: .
j_call: TRBJ1-5
v_call: TRBV5-6
d_call: TRBD1

cdr3_nt: TGTGCCAGCAGTTACACGCAGGGGGCGAACGAGCAGTACTTC
cdr3_aa: CASSYTQGANEQYF
clone_size: .
j_call: TRBJ2-7
v_call: TRBV6-6
d_call: TRBD1

cdr3_nt: TGTGCCACCAGCGAGGCCGGGACAGATAATGAAAAACTGTTTTTT
cdr3_aa: CATSEAGTDNEKLFF
clone_size: few
j_call: TRBJ1-4
v_call: TRBV15
d_call: TRBD1

cdr3_nt: TGTGCCTGGAGTGTTGAAGGATTCGCCTACGAGCAGTACTTC
cdr3_aa: CAWSVEGFAYEQYF
clone_size: .
j_call: TRBJ2-7
v_call: TRBV30
d_call: .

cdr3_nt: TGTGCCAGCAGCTTAGAAGCGGGGGGATACAATGAGCAGTTCTTC
cdr3_aa: CASSLEAGGYNEQFF
clone_size: .
j_call: TRBJ2-1
v_call: TRBV11-2
d_call: TRBD2

cdr3_nt: TGCGCCAGCAGCCCCTACCACGGGATGAACACTGAAGCTTTCTTT
cdr3_aa: CASSPYHGMNTEAFF
clone_size: few
j_call: TRBJ1-1
v_call: TRBV4-3
d_call: .

cdr3_nt: TGTGCCAGCAGCCAACCGGGAGGCTATGGCTACACCTTC
cdr3_aa: CASSQPGGYGYTF
clone_size: .
j_call: TRBJ1-2
v_call: TRBV14
d_call: .

cdr3_nt: TGTGCCAGCAGTTACTCCGAGGGGCCCGTCTACGAGCAGTACTTC
cdr3_aa: CASSYSEGPVYEQYF
clone_size: .
j_call: TRBJ2-7
v_call: TRBV6-5
d_call: .

cdr3_nt: TGCGCCAGCAGTTTCCGGGACAGCTCCTACAATGAGCAGTTCTTC
cdr3_aa: CASSFRDSSYNEQFF
clone_size: few
j_call: TRBJ2-1
v_call: TRBV4-1
d_call: TRBD1

cdr3_nt: TGTGCCATCAGTGAGGGGGAGACCCAGTACTTC
cdr3_aa: CAISEGETQYF
clone_size: few
j_call: TRBJ2-5
v_call: TRBV10-3
d_call: .

cdr3_nt: TGTGCCTGGAGTGTCCAGTCGGGGAACACTGAAGCTTTCTTT
cdr3_aa: CAWSVQSGNTEAFF
clone_size: .
j_call: TRBJ1-1
v_call: TRBV30
d_call: .

cdr3_nt: TGCGCCAGCAGCCCTCGCGACAATGCCTACGAGCAGTACTTC
cdr3_aa: CASSPRDNAYEQYF
clone_size: once
j_call: TRBJ2-7
v_call: TRBV5-1
d_call: .

cdr3_nt: TGTGCCGCCGGGGGGCTAGCGGACTACAATGAGCAGTTCTTC
cdr3_aa: CAAGGLADYNEQFF
clone_size: .
j_call: TRBJ2-1
v_call: TRBV5-4
d_call: .

cdr3_nt: TGCAGCGCTTTAGACAGTCCCGGGGAGCTGTTTTTT
cdr3_aa: CSALDSPGELFF
clone_size: .
j_call: TRBJ2-2
v_call: TRBV29-1
d_call: .

cdr3_nt: TGTGCCAGCAGTGCGGTCGAGGAGGGCACTGAAGCTTTCTTT
cdr3_aa: CASSAVEEGTEAFF
clone_size: few
j_call: TRBJ1-1
v_call: TRBV6-6
d_call: .

cdr3_nt: TGTGCCAGCGGAATAGGATACTATGGCTACACCTTC
cdr3_aa: CASGIGYYGYTF
clone_size: few
j_call: TRBJ1-2
v_call: TRBV6-5
d_call: .

cdr3_nt: TGTGCCAGCAGCGTAGAGGGTCAGCCCCAGCATTTT
cdr3_aa: CASSVEGQPQHF
clone_size: .
j_call: TRBJ1-5
v_call: TRBV7-9
d_call: .

cdr3_nt: TGTGCCAGCAGTGTGCAGGGTAACCTGAATGGCTACACCTTC
cdr3_aa: CASSVQGNLNGYTF
clone_size: .
j_call: TRBJ1-2
v_call: TRBV25-1
d_call: .

cdr3_nt: TGTGCCAGCAGCTTAAGGGCCAACTACCAAGAGACCCAGTACTTC
cdr3_aa: CASSLRANYQETQYF
clone_size: .
j_call: TRBJ2-5
v_call: TRBV11-2
d_call: .

cdr3_nt: TGTGCCAGCAGTGATGGTGGCTACACCTTC
cdr3_aa: CASSDGGYTF
clone_size: .
j_call: TRBJ1-2
v_call: TRBV2
d_call: .

cdr3_nt: TGTGCCAGCAGCCCTCCTGGCCTCGTCGGTGAAGCTTTCTTT
cdr3_aa: CASSPPGLVGEAFF
clone_size: .
j_call: TRBJ1-1
v_call: TRBV7-9
d_call: .

cdr3_nt: TGTGCCAGCAGCCAAGATCGAGGCGAGCAGTACTTC
cdr3_aa: CASSQDRGEQYF
clone_size: .
j_call: TRBJ2-7
v_call: TRBV4-2
d_call: .

cdr3_nt: TGTGCCAGCAGCTTCAGCGGCTCCTACGAGCAGTACTTC
cdr3_aa: CASSFSGSYEQYF
clone_size: few
j_call: TRBJ2-7
v_call: TRBV11-2
d_call: .

cdr3_nt: TGTGCCAGCAGTGCCGGGACAGGGGTAAACTTCAATGAGCAGTTCTTC
cdr3_aa: CASSAGTGVNFNEQFF
clone_size: .
j_call: TRBJ2-1
v_call: TRBV27
d_call: TRBD1

cdr3_nt: TGCGCCAGCAGCTTCCTTGACAATGAGCAGTTCTTC
cdr3_aa: CASSFLDNEQFF
clone_size: .
j_call: TRBJ2-1
v_call: TRBV5-1
d_call: .

cdr3_nt: TGTGCCAGCAGCTTAGCTAACCATCCGGAGACCCAGTACTTC
cdr3_aa: CASSLANHPETQYF
clone_size: .
j_call: TRBJ2-5
v_call: TRBV7-9
d_call: .

cdr3_nt: TGTGCCGGAACACAGGGGGGTCATGGCTACACCTTC
cdr3_aa: CAGTQGGHGYTF
clone_size: .
j_call: TRBJ1-2
v_call: TRBV30
d_call: TRBD1

cdr3_nt: TGTGCCAGCTCACCAACGGGACCGGAAGCTTTCTTT
cdr3_aa: CASSPTGPEAFF
clone_size: .
j_call: TRBJ1-1
v_call: TRBV18
d_call: .

cdr3_nt: TGTGCCTGGAGTGTACTTCAGGAAGACAACTATGGCTACACCTTC
cdr3_aa: CAWSVLQEDNYGYTF
clone_size: .
j_call: TRBJ1-2
v_call: TRBV30
d_call: .

cdr3_nt: TGTGCCTGGAGTGAGGACAGGGGAGAAGAAAAACTGTTTTTT
cdr3_aa: CAWSEDRGEEKLFF
clone_size: .
j_call: TRBJ1-4
v_call: TRBV30
d_call: TRBD1

cdr3_nt: TGTGCCAGCAGCCCTCTTGGCGCCTCGGGGACTGAAGCTTTCTTT
cdr3_aa: CASSPLGASGTEAFF
clone_size: .
j_call: TRBJ1-1
v_call: TRBV27
d_call: .

cdr3_nt: TGTGCCAGCAGCTTGGGCGGGCCACCTCATACGCAGTATTTT
cdr3_aa: CASSLGGPPHTQYF
clone_size: .
j_call: TRBJ2-3
v_call: TRBV5-6
d_call: .

cdr3_nt: TGTGCCAGCAGCCCCCTGGGGGAACACGAGCAGTACTTC
cdr3_aa: CASSPLGEHEQYF
clone_size: .
j_call: TRBJ2-7
v_call: TRBV6-5
d_call: .

cdr3_nt: TGTGCCAGCAGCTCAGGGGTCGGGGAGCTGTTTTTT
cdr3_aa: CASSSGVGELFF
clone_size: .
j_call: TRBJ2-2
v_call: TRBV13
d_call: .

cdr3_nt: TGTGCCATCAGTGGCGGGGGAGACTCCGGGGCCAACGTCCTGACTTTC
cdr3_aa: CAISGGGDSGANVLTF
clone_size: once
j_call: TRBJ2-6
v_call: TRBV10-3
d_call: TRBD2

cdr3_nt: TGTGCCAGCAGTGACACTTCTGGGGCCAACGTCCTGACTTTC
cdr3_aa: CASSDTSGANVLTF
clone_size: once
j_call: TRBJ2-6
v_call: TRBV27
d_call: .

cdr3_nt: TGTGCCACCAGCGGCCGGGACAGAGGGCCCACCGGGGAGCTGTTTTTT
cdr3_aa: CATSGRDRGPTGELFF
clone_size: .
j_call: TRBJ2-2
v_call: TRBV15
d_call: TRBD1

cdr3_nt: TGTGCCAGCAGTTTACTCACAAACACCGGGGAGCTGTTTTTT
cdr3_aa: CASSLLTNTGELFF
clone_size: .
j_call: TRBJ2-2
v_call: TRBV27
d_call: .

cdr3_nt: TGCGCCAGCAGATCCGACAGCACAGATACGCAGTATTTT
cdr3_aa: CASRSDSTDTQYF
clone_size: once
j_call: TRBJ2-3
v_call: TRBV5-1
d_call: .

cdr3_nt: TGTGCCACCAGCAGAGTTGACGAAACGGAGACCCAGTACTTC
cdr3_aa: CATSRVDETETQYF
clone_size: .
j_call: TRBJ2-5
v_call: TRBV15
d_call: .

cdr3_nt: TGTGCCAGCGGAGAAGATTCGAACACTGAAGCTTTCTTT
cdr3_aa: CASGEDSNTEAFF
clone_size: .
j_call: TRBJ1-1
v_call: TRBV27
d_call: .

cdr3_nt: TGTGCCTGGGGGACCGGGACAGGCAATGAGCAGTTCTTC
cdr3_aa: CAWGTGTGNEQFF
clone_size: .
j_call: TRBJ2-1
v_call: TRBV30
d_call: TRBD1

cdr3_nt: TGTGCCAGCAGTCCACCCGGACAGCTTCAAGCTTTCTTT
cdr3_aa: CASSPPGQLQAFF
clone_size: .
j_call: TRBJ1-1
v_call: TRBV27
d_call: .

cdr3_nt: TGTGCCAGCAGCCCGCGTCTAGCACAAGAGACCCAGTACTTC
cdr3_aa: CASSPRLAQETQYF
clone_size: .
j_call: TRBJ2-5
v_call: TRBV13
d_call: .

cdr3_nt: TGTGCCTGGAGTCTTCAAAGTGGCACTGAAGCTTTCTTT
cdr3_aa: CAWSLQSGTEAFF
clone_size: .
j_call: TRBJ1-1
v_call: TRBV30
d_call: .

cdr3_nt: TGTGCCAGCAGCCAATGGGGTGTAGTATACGAGCAGTACTTC
cdr3_aa: CASSQWGVVYEQYF
clone_size: .
j_call: TRBJ2-7
v_call: TRBV14
d_call: .